This T cell receptor beta chain was captured by sequencing in a study of blood T cell repertoires in COVID-19. Data came from immunoSEQ multiplex PCR; TCRdb stores just in-frame clones and leaves some out. The profile covers approximately 160,000 clones, with approximately 80% appearing a single time and around 8.4% taken by the ten largest. V shed 3 bases and J shed 4 bases, with 12 bases lying between them. CDR1 is MNHEY and CDR2 is SMNVEV in the germline V gene (reference sequence). The CDR3 runs to 14 residues. The sample taken for sequencing was peripheral blood. This TCR derives from an elderly woman with active or convalescent COVID-19. The rearrangement links TRBV27 to TRBJ1-2; D uncertain. This CDR3 is CASSLSSGFYGYTF. CDR3 DNA: TGTGCCAGCAGTTTGTCGTCGGGATTCTATGGCTACACCTTC.